This TCR beta chain stems from a study of T cells after somatic rescue of genetic block (dated by TCRdb to the early 2020s). Regarding the research as a whole: The study assessed how robust, over the long term, a T-cell system was when the system had developed through somatic rescue of a genetic block in T-cell development.

V ends up 5 bases short and J 5 bases short, with an unmatched junction base count of 14. CDR1 and CDR2 are drawn from the germline V gene: MDHEN, SYDVKM. Measured from the cysteine to the phenylalanine, the CDR3 is 16 residues long. The DNA shown is the 48-base CDR3, in frame from base 1. In regard to this clone: Its antigen is not yet known. Base qualities are not recorded, but no much larger clone differs from it by a single base.

Library preparation was by the immunoSEQ multiplex PCR assay. The immuneACCESS repertoire file appears here via TCRdb, limited to in-frame rearrangements. These files lack a portion of the clones; in checked studies, under half of the deficit traces to unresolved V genes, and the cause of the others is not known. The sample records approximately 100,000 clones, 70% to 90% of which are singletons. The leading ten clones occupy approximately 1.5% of the sample. This sequence originates from a woman between 18 and 30 years old. Material: peripheral blood mononuclear cells (PBMCs). Rearrangement joined TRBV28 to TRBJ2-7; TRBD1 lines up with 8 middle nucleotides. The CDR3 in this case is CASSPRANRGYHEQYF. The nucleotide sequence is TGTGCCAGCAGTCCCAGGGCCAACAGGGGGTACCACGAGCAGTACTTC.